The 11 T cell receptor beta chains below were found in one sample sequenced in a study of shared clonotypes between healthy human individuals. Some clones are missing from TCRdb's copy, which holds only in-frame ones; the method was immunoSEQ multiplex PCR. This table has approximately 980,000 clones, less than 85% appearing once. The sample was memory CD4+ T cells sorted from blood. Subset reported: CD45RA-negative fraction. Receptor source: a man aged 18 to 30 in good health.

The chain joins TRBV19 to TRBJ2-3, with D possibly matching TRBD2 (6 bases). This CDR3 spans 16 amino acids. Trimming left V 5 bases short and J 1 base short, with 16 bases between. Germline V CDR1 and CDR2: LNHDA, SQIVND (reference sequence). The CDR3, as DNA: TGTGCCAGTAGTCCCAGCCGGGCTAGCGGCACAGATACGCAGTATTTT. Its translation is CASSPSRASGTDTQYF.

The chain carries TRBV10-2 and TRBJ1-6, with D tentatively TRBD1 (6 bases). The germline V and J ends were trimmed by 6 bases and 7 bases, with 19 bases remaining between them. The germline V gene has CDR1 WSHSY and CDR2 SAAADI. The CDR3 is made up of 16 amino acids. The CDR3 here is CASSVQGNFNNSPLHF. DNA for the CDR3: TGCGCCAGCAGCGTACAGGGTAACTTCAACAATTCACCCCTCCACTTT.

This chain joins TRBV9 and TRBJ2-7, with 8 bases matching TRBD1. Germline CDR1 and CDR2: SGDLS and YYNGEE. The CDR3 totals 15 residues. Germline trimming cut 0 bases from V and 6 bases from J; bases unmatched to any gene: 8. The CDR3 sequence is CASSVATAGTGEQYF. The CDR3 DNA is TGTGCCAGCAGCGTAGCTACGGCGGGGACAGGCGAGCAGTACTTC.

CDR3 DNA sequence: TGCAGTGCCGACTTCGGGGGTACGCAGTATTTT. Encoded protein: CSADFGGTQYF. The J gene is TRBJ2-3, the V gene TRBV20-1, with D perhaps matching TRBD2 (6 bases). V lost 6 bases and J lost 8, with 12 bases in between. Germline V gene lookup returns CDR1 DFQATT and CDR2 SNEGSKA (reference sequence). The CDR3 is 11 amino acids.

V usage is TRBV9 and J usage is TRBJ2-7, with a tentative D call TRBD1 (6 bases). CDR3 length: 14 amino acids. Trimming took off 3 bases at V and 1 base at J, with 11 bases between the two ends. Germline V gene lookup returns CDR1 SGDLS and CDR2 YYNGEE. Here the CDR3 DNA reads TGTGCCAGCAGCGCAGGGGTCCCATCCTACGAGCAGTACTTC. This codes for CASSAGVPSYEQYF.

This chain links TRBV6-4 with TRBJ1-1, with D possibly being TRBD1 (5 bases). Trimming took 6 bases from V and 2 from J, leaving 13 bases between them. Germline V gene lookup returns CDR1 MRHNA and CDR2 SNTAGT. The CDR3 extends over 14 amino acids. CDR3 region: CASSPGQGNTEAFF. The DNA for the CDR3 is TGTGCCAGCAGCCCCGGGCAGGGTAACACTGAAGCTTTCTTT.

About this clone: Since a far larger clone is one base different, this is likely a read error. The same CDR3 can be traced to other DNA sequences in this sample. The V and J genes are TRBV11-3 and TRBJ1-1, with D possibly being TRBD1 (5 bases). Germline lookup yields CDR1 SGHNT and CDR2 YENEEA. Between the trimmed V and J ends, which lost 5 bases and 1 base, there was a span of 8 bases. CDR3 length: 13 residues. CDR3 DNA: TGTGCCAGCAGCCCAGGACAGAACACTGAAGCTTTCTTT. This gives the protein CASSPGQNTEAFF.

The CDR3 DNA reads TGTGCCAGCAGTTATTTGGCCGATGGATCCTACGAGCAGTACTTC. Its protein is CASSYLADGSYEQYF. This rearrangement joins TRBV6-5 to TRBJ2-7; D unresolved. The CDR3 contains 15 residues. Per the germline V gene, CDR1 is MNHEY and CDR2 is SVGAGI. Trimming stripped 3 bases from V and 1 base from J, with 13 bases between.

CDR3 sequence reads: CASSPYGGRSKTQYF. CDR3 DNA: TGTGCCAGCAGCCCGTACGGCGGGAGAAGCAAGACCCAGTACTTC. The chain carries TRBV5-4 and TRBJ2-5, with TRBD2 matching over 7 bases. V shed 4 bases, J shed 6 bases, and the junction held 12 bases outside the gene matches. Germline assignment: CDR1 SGHNT and CDR2 YYREEE (reference sequence). The CDR3 has 15 amino acids.

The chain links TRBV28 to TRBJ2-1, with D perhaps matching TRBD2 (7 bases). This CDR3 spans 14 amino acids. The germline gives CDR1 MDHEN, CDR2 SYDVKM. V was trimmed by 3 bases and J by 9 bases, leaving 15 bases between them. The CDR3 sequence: CASSFEARGGEQFF. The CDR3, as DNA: TGTGCCAGCAGTTTCGAAGCTAGGGGGGGTGAGCAGTTCTTC.

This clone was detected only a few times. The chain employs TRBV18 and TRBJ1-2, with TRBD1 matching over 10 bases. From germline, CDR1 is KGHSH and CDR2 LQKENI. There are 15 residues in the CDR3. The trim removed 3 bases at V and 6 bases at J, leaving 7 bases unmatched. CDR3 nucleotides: TGTGCCAGCTCACCTTTCCCAGGGACAGGGGATGGCTACACCTTC. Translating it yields CASSPFPGTGDGYTF.